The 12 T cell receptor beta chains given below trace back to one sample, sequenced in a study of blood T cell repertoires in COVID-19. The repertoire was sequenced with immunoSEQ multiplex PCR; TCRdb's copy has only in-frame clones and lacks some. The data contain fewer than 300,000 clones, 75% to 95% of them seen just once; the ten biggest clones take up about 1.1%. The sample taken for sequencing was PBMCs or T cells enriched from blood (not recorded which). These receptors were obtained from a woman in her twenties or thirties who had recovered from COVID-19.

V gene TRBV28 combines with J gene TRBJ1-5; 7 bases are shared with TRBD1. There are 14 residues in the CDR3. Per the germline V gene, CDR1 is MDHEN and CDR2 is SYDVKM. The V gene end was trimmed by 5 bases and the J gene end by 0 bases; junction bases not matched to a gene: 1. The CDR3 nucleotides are TGTGCCAGCAGTCAGGGGGATAGCAATCAGCCCCAGCATTTT. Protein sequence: CASSQGDSNQPQHF.

DNA of the CDR3: TGTGCCACCAGCAAAGATCTCCCTCAGGTCGCCTACGAGCAGTACTTC. Translation: CATSKDLPQVAYEQYF. The chain joins TRBV15 to TRBJ2-7, with unresolved D. There are 16 residues in the CDR3. The germline gives CDR1 LNHNV, CDR2 YYDKDF (reference sequence). V dropped 4 bases and J dropped 2 bases, with 18 bases sitting between them.

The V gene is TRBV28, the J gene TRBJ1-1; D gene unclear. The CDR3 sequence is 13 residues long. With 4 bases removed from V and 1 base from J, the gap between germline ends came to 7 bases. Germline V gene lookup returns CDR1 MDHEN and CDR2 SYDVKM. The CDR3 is CASSSVENTEAFF. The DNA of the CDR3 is TGTGCCAGCAGTTCCGTAGAGAACACTGAAGCTTTCTTT.

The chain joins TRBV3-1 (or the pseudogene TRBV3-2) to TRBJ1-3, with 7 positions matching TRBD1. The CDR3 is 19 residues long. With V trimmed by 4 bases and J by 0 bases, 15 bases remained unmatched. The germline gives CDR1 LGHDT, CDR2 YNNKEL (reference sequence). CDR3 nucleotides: TGTGCCAGCAGCCTAATATACCGGGACAGAGAAAGCTCTGGAAACACCATATATTTT. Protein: CASSLIYRDRESSGNTIYF.

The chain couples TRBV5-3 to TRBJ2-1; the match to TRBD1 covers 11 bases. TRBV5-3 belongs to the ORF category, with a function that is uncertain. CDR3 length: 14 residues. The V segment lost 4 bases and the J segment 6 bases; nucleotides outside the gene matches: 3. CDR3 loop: CARSTGTGGNEQFF. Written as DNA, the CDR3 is TGTGCCAGAAGCACCGGGACAGGGGGCAATGAGCAGTTCTTC.

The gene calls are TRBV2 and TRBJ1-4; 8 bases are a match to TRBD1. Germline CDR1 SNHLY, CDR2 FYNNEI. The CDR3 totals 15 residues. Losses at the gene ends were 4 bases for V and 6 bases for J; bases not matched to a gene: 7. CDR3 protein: CASSGRQGLDEKLFF. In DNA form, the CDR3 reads TGTGCCAGCAGTGGGAGACAGGGGTTAGATGAAAAACTGTTTTTT.

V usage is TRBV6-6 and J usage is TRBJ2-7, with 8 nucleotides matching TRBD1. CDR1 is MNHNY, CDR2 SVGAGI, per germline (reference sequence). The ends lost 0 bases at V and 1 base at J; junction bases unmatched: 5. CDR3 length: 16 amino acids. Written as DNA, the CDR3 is TGTGCCAGCAGTTACTCTTGGACAGGGACGTCCTACGAGCAGTACTTC. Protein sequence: CASSYSWTGTSYEQYF.

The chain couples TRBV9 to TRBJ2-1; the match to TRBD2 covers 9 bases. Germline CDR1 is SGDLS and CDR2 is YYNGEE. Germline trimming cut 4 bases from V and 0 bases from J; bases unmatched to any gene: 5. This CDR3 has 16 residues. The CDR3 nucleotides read TGTGCCAGCAGCTCCCATAGCGGGAGCTCCTACAATGAGCAGTTCTTC. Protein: CASSSHSGSSYNEQFF.

Here the CDR3 reads CASSLYRHNEQFF. CDR3 coding DNA: TGTGCCAGCAGTTTATACAGGCACAATGAGCAGTTCTTC. The chain is built from TRBV27 and TRBJ2-1, with a weak D call TRBD1 (5 bases). V was pared by 1 base and J by 5 bases, with 6 bases between. In germline, CDR1 is MNHEY, CDR2 SMNVEV (reference sequence). This CDR3 is 13 amino acids long.

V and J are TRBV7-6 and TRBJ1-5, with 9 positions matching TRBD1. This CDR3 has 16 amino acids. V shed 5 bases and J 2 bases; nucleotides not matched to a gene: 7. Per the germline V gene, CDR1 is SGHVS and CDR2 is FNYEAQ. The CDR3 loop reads CASSPGTGNGNQPQHF. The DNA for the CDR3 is TGTGCCAGCAGCCCTGGGACAGGGAACGGCAATCAGCCCCAGCATTTT.

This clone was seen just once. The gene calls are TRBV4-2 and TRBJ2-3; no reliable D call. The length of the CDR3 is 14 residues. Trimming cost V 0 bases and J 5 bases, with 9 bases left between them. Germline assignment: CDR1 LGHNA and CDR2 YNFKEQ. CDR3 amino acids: CASSQDPTVDTQYF. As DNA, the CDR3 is TGTGCCAGCAGCCAAGACCCCACAGTAGATACGCAGTATTTT.

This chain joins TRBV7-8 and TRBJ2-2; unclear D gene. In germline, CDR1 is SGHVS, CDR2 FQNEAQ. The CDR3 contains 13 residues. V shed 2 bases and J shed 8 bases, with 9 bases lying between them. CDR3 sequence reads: CASSLNSLGELFF. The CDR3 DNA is TGTGCCAGCAGCTTAAACAGCCTTGGGGAGCTGTTTTTT.